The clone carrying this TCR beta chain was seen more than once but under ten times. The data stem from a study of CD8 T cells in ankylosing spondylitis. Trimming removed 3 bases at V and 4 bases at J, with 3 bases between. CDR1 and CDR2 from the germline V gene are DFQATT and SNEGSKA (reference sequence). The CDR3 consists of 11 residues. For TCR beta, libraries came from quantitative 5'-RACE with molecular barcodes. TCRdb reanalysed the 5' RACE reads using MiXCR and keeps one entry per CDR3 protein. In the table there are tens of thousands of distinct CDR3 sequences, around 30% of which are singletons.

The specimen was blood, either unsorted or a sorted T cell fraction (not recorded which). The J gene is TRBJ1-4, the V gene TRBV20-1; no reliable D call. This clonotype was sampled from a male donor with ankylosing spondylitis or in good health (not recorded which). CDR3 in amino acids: CSARDNEKLFF. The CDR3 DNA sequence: TGCAGTGCTAGGGATAATGAAAAACTGTTTTTT.